This T cell receptor beta chain appears in the sequencing data of a study of control samples from healthy donors and cancer patients (dated by TCRdb to 2019 to 2021). Reading from cysteine to phenylalanine, the CDR3 counts 15 amino acids. CDR3 DNA is the only sequence kept; it has 45 bases, read in frame from the first base. For CDR1 and CDR2, the germline V gene (reference sequence) lists LNHDA and SQIVND. Deletion took 0 bases off V and 4 bases off J, with a span of 12 bases between the germline ends. Library construction relied on the immunoSEQ multiplex PCR assay. TCRdb took this table from immuneACCESS and kept in-frame rearrangements with V and J called. Such tables lack part of the clones; where checked against another copy, unresolved V genes explain under half of the gap, and the rest is unexplained. Within this sample are about 120,000 clones, with 85% to 90% of them counted one time only. Less than 3% of the sample belongs to the ten largest clones.

Comment on this clone: Its antigen has not been determined. Per-nucleotide qualities are absent, and no much larger clonotype sits a single base away.

The specimen was blood. This receptor chain uses TRBV19 and TRBJ1-1, with the D gene not confidently named. The sequence was obtained from a woman in her 70s in good health. CDR3 reads: CASSIDQVAVTEAFF. The nucleotide sequence is given as TGTGCCAGTAGTATAGACCAGGTCGCGGTCACTGAAGCTTTCTTT.